A single sample is the source of the 30 T cell receptor beta chains below, sequenced in a study of cytomegalovirus exposure and HLA in healthy donors. PCR primers comprised 60 Vbeta and 13 Jbeta primers. Only in-frame clones appear in the TCRdb table, and some are missing; sequencing was by immunoSEQ multiplex PCR. Of about 190,000 clones listed, about 80% were seen once; the top ten hold approximately 1%. The source material was PBMCs. Receptor source: a woman aged 40-49 years in good health and CMV-seronegative.

The rearrangement joins TRBV27 to TRBJ1-5, with D possibly TRBD1 on 6 matching bases. The CDR3 has 17 amino acids. The V end was cut by 4 bases, the J end by 3 bases, with 19 bases between. Germline CDR1 reads MNHEY; CDR2 reads SMNVEV (reference sequence). The CDR3 loop is CASSSGGDISSNQPQHF. The CDR3 bases are TGTGCCAGCAGTTCGGGGGGGGACATCTCCTCCAATCAGCCCCAGCATTTT.

This chain links TRBV5-4 with TRBJ2-2, with TRBD1 matching 8 bases. Germline V gene lookup returns CDR1 SGHNT and CDR2 YYREEE (reference sequence). The CDR3 totals 17 residues. J gave up 0 bases and V 6 bases, and 10 bases lay outside the gene matches. The CDR3 DNA reads as TGTGCCAGCACGACTAACAGGGGGTACACGAACACCGGGGAGCTGTTTTTT. Its translation is CASTTNRGYTNTGELFF.

The chain is built from TRBV4-1 and TRBJ2-1; TRBD1 agrees at 8 bases. After removal of 3 bases from V and 9 bases from J, the junction contained 13 bases not matched to a gene. Germline assignment: CDR1 MGHRA and CDR2 YSYEKL. The length of the CDR3 is 16 residues. The CDR3 DNA sequence: TGCGCCAGCAGCCACTCACCCTCCGGACAGGGAGGTGAGCAGTTCTTC. This translates into CASSHSPSGQGGEQFF.

The V call is TRBV6-5, the J call TRBJ1-1, with a weak D call TRBD1 (6 bases). The CDR3 covers 14 residues. V gave up 5 bases and J gave up 5 bases, with 15 bases separating them. In germline, CDR1 is MNHEY, CDR2 SVGAGI. The CDR3 region has the DNA TGTGCCAGCAGTCGTACCCGAAGGGGGACTGAAGCTTTCTTT. Amino acid sequence: CASSRTRRGTEAFF.

The chain has TRBV5-1 and TRBJ2-1; 8 bases agree with TRBD1. Germline V gives CDR1 SGHRS, CDR2 YFSETQ. This CDR3 region has 14 residues. V gave up 4 bases and J gave up 5 bases; unmatched junction bases: 5. The CDR3 spells CASSQDRGNNEQFF. The CDR3 bases are TGCGCCAGCAGCCAAGACAGGGGTAACAATGAGCAGTTCTTC.

The chain has TRBV11-2 and TRBJ1-1; D is uncertain. CDR1 and CDR2 (germline): SGHAT, FQNNGV. The CDR3 contains 13 residues. V was pared by 3 bases and J by 1 base, with 6 bases between. CDR3 sequence reads: CASSLAGNTEAFF. The CDR3 DNA sequence: TGTGCCAGCAGCTTGGCAGGGAACACTGAAGCTTTCTTT.

The rearrangement uses TRBV6-6 and TRBJ1-2, with D possibly being TRBD1 (5 bases). CDR3 length: 12 amino acids. Germline V gene data show CDR1 as MNHNY and CDR2 as SVGAGI (reference sequence). Trimming took off 6 bases at V and 2 bases at J, with 7 bases between the two ends. The CDR3 nucleotides read TGTGCCAGCAGAGGGGAAAACTATGGCTACACCTTC. Translating it yields CASRGENYGYTF.

V gene TRBV4-3 combines with J gene TRBJ2-7; D perhaps matches TRBD1 (6 bases). The germline V gene has CDR1 LGHNA and CDR2 YSLEER. With 2 bases removed from V and 6 bases from J, the gap between germline ends came to 14 bases. This CDR3 has 14 residues. For the CDR3, the DNA is TGCGCCAGCAGCCAACGTGGGACATCCACCGAGCAGTACTTC. It specifies CASSQRGTSTEQYF.

This chain links TRBV28 with TRBJ2-1; 8 bases align to TRBD1. V gave up 2 bases and J gave up 0 bases; unmatched junction bases: 24. Germline V gene data show CDR1 as MDHEN and CDR2 as SYDVKM. The CDR3 loop spans 23 amino acids. Here the CDR3 reads CASSLQGHGPGQASISSYNEQFF. The DNA for the CDR3 is TGTGCCAGCAGTTTACAGGGCCATGGACCGGGACAGGCGTCAATTAGCTCCTACAATGAGCAGTTCTTC. Full variable domain (remainder filled in from reference TRBV28 and TRBJ2-1): DVKVTQSSRYLVKRTGEKVFLECVQDMDHENMFWYRQDPGLGLRLIYFSYDVKMKEKGDIPEGYSVSREKKERFSLILESASTNQTSMYLCASSLQGHGPGQASISSYNEQFFGPGTRLTVL.

The chain is built from TRBV4-1 and TRBJ1-4; no definite D call. The CDR3 consists of 12 residues. V gave up 1 base and J gave up 6 bases, with 3 bases separating them. Germline V gene sequence: CDR1 MGHRA, CDR2 YSYEKL. Here the CDR3 reads CASSQVYEKLFF. Here the CDR3 DNA reads TGCGCCAGCAGCCAAGTATATGAAAAACTGTTTTTT.

This chain links TRBV4-1 with TRBJ2-7; TRBD2 is a possible D gene (6 bases). Germline lookup yields CDR1 MGHRA and CDR2 YSYEKL. V was trimmed by 0 bases and J by 3 bases, leaving 15 bases between them. The CDR3 totals 16 residues. The CDR3 is CASSQDPLSGLYEQYV. The CDR3 bases are TGCGCCAGCAGCCAAGACCCATTGAGCGGGCTCTACGAGCAGTACGTC.

The V and J genes are TRBV19 and TRBJ2-2, with 13 bases matching TRBD2. V dropped 6 bases and J dropped 6; count of bases not matched to a gene: 4. The CDR3 is made up of 15 amino acids. Germline lookup yields CDR1 LNHDA and CDR2 SQIVND (reference sequence). CDR3 in amino acids: CASRAGLAGAGELFF. CDR3 DNA sequence: TGTGCCAGTAGGGCTGGACTAGCGGGAGCCGGGGAGCTGTTTTTT.

Remarks on this clone: In the same sample, other DNA sequences code for this CDR3. The V call is TRBV28, the J call TRBJ1-5; TRBD1 is a possible D gene (6 bases). V shed 3 bases and J shed 8 bases, with 17 bases lying between them. CDR1 is MDHEN and CDR2 is SYDVKM in the germline V gene. This CDR3 has 15 amino acids. CDR3 amino acids: CASSLDGGAEEPQHF. CDR3 bases: TGTGCCAGCAGTTTGGATGGGGGGGCGGAAGAGCCCCAGCATTTT.

CDR3 region: CASSLTSGRSTDTQYF. In DNA form, the CDR3 reads TGTGCCAGCAGCCTCACTAGCGGGAGAAGCACAGATACGCAGTATTTT. This chain uses TRBV7-2 with TRBJ2-3; TRBD2 matches 11 bases. J gave up 0 bases and V 5 bases, and 4 bases lay outside the gene matches. The CDR3 is made up of 16 amino acids. Germline CDR1 and CDR2: SGHTA and FQGNSA.

V gene TRBV6-4 combines with J gene TRBJ2-3; TRBD2 matches 10 bases. Germline V CDR1 and CDR2: MRHNA, SNTAGT. The CDR3 extends over 15 amino acids. Trimming took 8 bases from V and 4 from J; bases not matched to a gene: 9. For the CDR3, the DNA is TGTGCCAGCTCCGAAGGGCTAGCGGGGGCAGATACGCAGTATTTT. This codes for CASSEGLAGADTQYF.

This chain connects TRBV7-2 to TRBJ2-7, with TRBD2 as a possible D gene (5 bases). The CDR3 has 16 amino acids. In germline, CDR1 is SGHTA, CDR2 FQGNSA. Trimming stripped 4 bases from V and 2 bases from J, with 18 bases between. The CDR3 sequence: CASSYRPLDPAYEQYF. For the CDR3, the DNA is TGTGCCAGCAGCTATAGGCCACTAGACCCAGCCTACGAGCAGTACTTC. Filled out from reference TRBV7-2 and TRBJ2-7, the complete variable domain reads GAGVSQSPSNKVTEKGKDVELRCDPISGHTALYWYRQSLGQGLEFLIYFQGNSAPDKSGLPSDRFSAERTGGSVSTLTIQRTQQEDSAVYLCASSYRPLDPAYEQYFGPGTRLTVT.

The gene calls are TRBV30 and TRBJ2-1, with D tentatively TRBD2 (7 bases). Per germline, CDR1 GTSNPN and CDR2 SVGIG (reference sequence). This CDR3 is 15 amino acids long. Trimming took off 0 bases at V and 8 bases at J, with 17 bases between the two ends. CDR3: CAWSVIGAGADEQFF. CDR3 DNA: TGTGCCTGGAGTGTAATAGGGGCGGGGGCCGATGAGCAGTTCTTC. Full variable domain (remainder filled in from reference TRBV30 and TRBJ2-1): SQTIHQWPATLVQPVGSPLSLECTVEGTSNPNLYWYRQAAGRGLQLLFYSVGIGQISSEVPQNLSASRPQDRQFILSSKKLLLSDSGFYLCAWSVIGAGADEQFFGPGTRLTVL.

The V gene is TRBV12-5, the J gene TRBJ2-3, with D maybe TRBD2 (5 bases). The CDR3 totals 16 residues. V was pared by 2 bases and J by 3 bases, with 15 bases between. Germline V CDR1 and CDR2: LGHNT, FRNRAP. CDR3 loop: CASGLLTLDFTDTQYF. CDR3 coding DNA: TGTGCTAGTGGTTTGCTAACTTTGGACTTTACAGATACGCAGTATTTT.

This clone turned up a few times. The V and J genes are TRBV19 and TRBJ1-1; D is uncertain. Germline lookup yields CDR1 LNHDA and CDR2 SQIVND (reference sequence). The CDR3 sequence is 16 residues long. The V and J ends lost 7 bases and 5 bases respectively, with 23 bases between them. CDR3 amino acids: CASTPAMGSGSTEAFF. As DNA, the CDR3 is TGTGCCAGTACCCCGGCCATGGGTTCGGGGAGTACTGAAGCTTTCTTT.

Comments on this clone: At the DNA level, this CDR3 is encoded by other sequences in the same sample as well. This chain connects TRBV11-3 to TRBJ2-1, with 7 bases that match TRBD2. Per germline, CDR1 SGHNT and CDR2 YENEEA. There are 16 residues in the CDR3. With 9 bases clipped from V and 4 bases from J, the junction kept 15 bases outside the gene matches. The CDR3 sequence: CASSPPGLVEYNEQFF. The CDR3 DNA reads TGTGCCAGTAGTCCCCCCGGACTAGTGGAGTACAATGAGCAGTTCTTC.

The chain carries TRBV9 and TRBJ1-5; 9 bases are shared with TRBD1. V was clipped by 3 bases and J by 4 bases; unmatched bases: 8. In germline, CDR1 is SGDLS, CDR2 YYNGEE. This CDR3 is 16 amino acids long. CDR3 in DNA: TGTGCCAGCAGCGCTACCGGGACAGGGTTTAATCAGCCCCAGCATTTT. It yields the protein CASSATGTGFNQPQHF.

The CDR3 protein is CASSLGVEYEQYF. The CDR3 region has the DNA TGTGCCAGCAGCTTAGGCGTTGAATACGAGCAGTACTTC. The genes are TRBV11-1 and TRBJ2-7; the D is unclear. Germline V lookup: CDR1 SGHAT, CDR2 FQDESV (reference sequence). The CDR3 is made up of 13 amino acids. Trimming removed 1 base from V and 4 bases from J, with 8 bases in between.

The rearrangement uses TRBV5-6 and TRBJ2-1; the match to TRBD2 covers 9 bases. J lost 0 bases, V lost 0 bases, and 7 bases had no gene match. Germline V gives CDR1 SGHDT, CDR2 YYEEEE. This CDR3 has 18 residues. The CDR3 loop is CASSLVSSGIPSYNEQFF. The DNA for the CDR3 is TGTGCCAGCAGCTTGGTTTCTAGCGGGATCCCCTCCTACAATGAGCAGTTCTTC.

V usage is TRBV5-1 and J usage is TRBJ2-1; the match to TRBD2 covers 15 bases. This CDR3 spans 17 amino acids. Germline trimming cut 3 bases from V and 6 bases from J; bases unmatched to any gene: 7. Per the germline V gene, CDR1 is SGHRS and CDR2 is YFSETQ. The CDR3 loop is CASSWAPGLAGGNEQFF. CDR3 nucleotides: TGCGCCAGCAGCTGGGCCCCGGGACTAGCGGGAGGCAATGAGCAGTTCTTC. Based on the CDR3 plus reference TRBV5-1 and TRBJ2-1, the full variable domain is KAGVTQTPRYLIKTRGQQVTLSCSPISGHRSVSWYQQTPGQGLQFLFEYFSETQRNKGNFPGRFSGRQFSNSRSEMNVSTLELGDSALYLCASSWAPGLAGGNEQFFGPGTRLTVL.

This rearrangement joins TRBV11-3 to TRBJ2-1; maybe TRBD2 (6 bases). CDR1 is SGHNT and CDR2 is YENEEA in the germline V gene. The CDR3 runs to 16 residues. Trimming left V 4 bases short and J 3 bases short, with 16 bases between. The CDR3 reads CASSSGGDFYYNEQFF. The CDR3 DNA sequence: TGTGCCAGCAGCTCAGGAGGGGACTTCTACTACAATGAGCAGTTCTTC. The whole variable domain, remainder taken from reference TRBV11-3 and TRBJ2-1, is EAGVVQSPRYKIIEKKQPVAFWCNPISGHNTLYWYLQNLGQGPELLIRYENEEAVDDSQLPKDRFSAERLKGVDSTLKIQPAELGDSAVYLCASSSGGDFYYNEQFFGPGTRLTVL.

The chain combines TRBV7-8 with TRBJ2-1; D is perhaps TRBD1 (5 bases). Per germline, CDR1 SGHVS and CDR2 FQNEAQ. V shed 1 base and J shed 2 bases, with 18 bases lying between them. The CDR3 totals 18 residues. CDR3 sequence: CASSLGGLGQATYNEQFF. CDR3 nucleotide sequence: TGTGCCAGCAGCTTAGGTGGATTGGGGCAGGCAACCTACAATGAGCAGTTCTTC.

This chain connects TRBV7-9 to TRBJ2-7, with 8 positions matching TRBD2. V lost 1 base to trimming and J lost 6 bases; unmatched junction nucleotides: 8. The CDR3 is 15 residues long. CDR1 and CDR2 (germline): SEHNR, FQNEAQ (reference sequence). CDR3 DNA: TGTGCCAGCAGCTTAGAGGGCGGGAGGTTGCGCGAGCAGTACTTC. Amino acids: CASSLEGGRLREQYF.

The rearrangement uses TRBV18 and TRBJ2-7; the match to TRBD2 covers 13 bases. This CDR3 is built from 17 residues. Germline trimming cut 5 bases from V and 7 bases from J; bases unmatched to any gene: 14. Germline V gene data show CDR1 as KGHSH and CDR2 as LQKENI. In nucleotides, the CDR3 is TGTGCCAGCTCAACCACACTAGCGGGAGGGCCTCGGGTGGAGCAGTACTTC. This codes for CASSTTLAGGPRVEQYF.

V is TRBV19 and J is TRBJ1-5; tentative D call: TRBD1 (6 bases). This CDR3 comprises 14 residues. V lost 3 bases, J lost 6 bases, and 12 bases lay in between. CDR1 is LNHDA and CDR2 is SQIVND in the germline V gene (reference sequence). CDR3 sequence (DNA): TGTGCCAGTAGTATTCAGGGGTACGGTCAGCCCCAGCATTTT. The encoded protein is CASSIQGYGQPQHF.

The chain combines TRBV5-6 with TRBJ1-2; TRBD1 aligns across 8 bases. CDR3 length: 15 residues. Germline V gives CDR1 SGHDT, CDR2 YYEEEE. After removal of 0 bases from V and 5 bases from J, the junction contained 6 bases not matched to a gene. The CDR3 DNA is TGTGCCAGCAGCTTGGCCCTGACAGGGGTGTATGGCTACACCTTC. Protein sequence: CASSLALTGVYGYTF.